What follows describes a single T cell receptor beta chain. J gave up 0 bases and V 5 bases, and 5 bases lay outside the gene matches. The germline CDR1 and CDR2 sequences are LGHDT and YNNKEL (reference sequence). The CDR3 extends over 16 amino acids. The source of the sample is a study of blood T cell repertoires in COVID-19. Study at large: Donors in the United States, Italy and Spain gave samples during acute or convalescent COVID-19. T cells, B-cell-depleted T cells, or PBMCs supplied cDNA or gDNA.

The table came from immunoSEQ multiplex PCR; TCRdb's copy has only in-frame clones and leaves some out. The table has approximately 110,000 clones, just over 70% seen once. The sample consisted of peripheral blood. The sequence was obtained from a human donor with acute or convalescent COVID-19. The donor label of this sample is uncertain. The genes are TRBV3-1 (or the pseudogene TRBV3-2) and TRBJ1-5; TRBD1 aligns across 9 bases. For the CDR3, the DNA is TGTGCCAGCAGCGATACAGGGGGCTTTAGCAATCAGCCCCAGCATTTT. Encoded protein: CASSDTGGFSNQPQHF.